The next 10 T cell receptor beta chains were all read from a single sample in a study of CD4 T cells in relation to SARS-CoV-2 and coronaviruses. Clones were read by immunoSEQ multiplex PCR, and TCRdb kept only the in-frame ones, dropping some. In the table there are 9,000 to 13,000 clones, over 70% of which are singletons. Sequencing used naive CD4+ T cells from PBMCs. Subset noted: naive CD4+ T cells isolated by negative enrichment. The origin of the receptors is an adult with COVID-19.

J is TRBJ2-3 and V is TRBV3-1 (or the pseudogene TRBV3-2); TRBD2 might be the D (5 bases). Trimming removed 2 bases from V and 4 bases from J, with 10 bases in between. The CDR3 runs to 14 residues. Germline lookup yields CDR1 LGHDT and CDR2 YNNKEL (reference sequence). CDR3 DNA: TGTGCCAGCAGCCAACTCAACGGGGCAGATACGCAGTATTTT. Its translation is CASSQLNGADTQYF.

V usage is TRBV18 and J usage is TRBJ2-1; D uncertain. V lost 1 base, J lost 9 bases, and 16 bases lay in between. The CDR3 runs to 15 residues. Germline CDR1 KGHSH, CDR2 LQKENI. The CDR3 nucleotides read TGTGCCAGCTCACCACTTTATTCCGGCGGTGGTGAGCAGTTCTTC. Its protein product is CASSPLYSGGGEQFF.

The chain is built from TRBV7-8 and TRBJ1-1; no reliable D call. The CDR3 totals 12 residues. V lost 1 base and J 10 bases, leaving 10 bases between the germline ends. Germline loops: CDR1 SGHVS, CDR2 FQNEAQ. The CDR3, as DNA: TGTGCCAGCAGCTTAGTACATGAAGGAGCTTTCTTT. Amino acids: CASSLVHEGAFF. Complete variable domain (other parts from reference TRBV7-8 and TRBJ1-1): GAGVSQSPRYKVAKRGQDVALRCDPISGHVSLFWYQQALGQGPEFLTYFQNEAQLDKSGLPSDRFFAERPEGSVSTLKIQRTQQEDSAVYLCASSLVHEGAFFGQGTRLTVV.

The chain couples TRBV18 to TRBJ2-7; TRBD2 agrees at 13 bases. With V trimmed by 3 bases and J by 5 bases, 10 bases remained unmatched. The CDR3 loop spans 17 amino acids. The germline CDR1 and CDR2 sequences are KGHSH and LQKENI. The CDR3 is CASSPLGLAGKGHEQYF. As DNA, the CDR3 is TGTGCCAGCTCACCGCTGGGACTAGCGGGGAAAGGACACGAGCAGTACTTC. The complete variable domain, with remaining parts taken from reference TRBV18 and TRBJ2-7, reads NAGVMQNPRHLVRRRGQEARLRCSPMKGHSHVYWYRQLPEEGLKFMVYLQKENIIDESGMPKERFSAEFPKEGPSILRIQQVVRGDSAAYFCASSPLGLAGKGHEQYFGPGTRLTVT.

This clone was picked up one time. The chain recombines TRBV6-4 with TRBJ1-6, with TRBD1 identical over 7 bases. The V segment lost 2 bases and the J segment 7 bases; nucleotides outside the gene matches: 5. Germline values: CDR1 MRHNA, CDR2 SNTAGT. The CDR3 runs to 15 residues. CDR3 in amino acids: CASSDAGTANSPLHF. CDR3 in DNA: TGTGCCAGCAGTGACGCCGGGACAGCCAATTCACCCCTCCACTTT.

In DNA form, the CDR3 reads TGTGCCAGCAGTTACAGGGGGCGGCGTATCACTGAAGCTTTCTTT. As protein: CASSYRGRRITEAFF. The genes are TRBV6-5 and TRBJ1-1, with TRBD1 identical over 7 bases. Germline CDR1 and CDR2: MNHEY and SVGAGI. The CDR3 runs 15 residues. V was pared by 2 bases and J by 4 bases, with 7 bases of the junction left unmatched.

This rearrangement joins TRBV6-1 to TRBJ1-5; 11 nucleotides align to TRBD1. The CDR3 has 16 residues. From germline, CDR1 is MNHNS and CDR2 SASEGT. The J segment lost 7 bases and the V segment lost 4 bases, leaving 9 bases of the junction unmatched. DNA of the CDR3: TGTGCCAGCAGTGGAAAAGGACAGGGGGCTTTACAGCCCCAGCATTTT. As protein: CASSGKGQGALQPQHF.

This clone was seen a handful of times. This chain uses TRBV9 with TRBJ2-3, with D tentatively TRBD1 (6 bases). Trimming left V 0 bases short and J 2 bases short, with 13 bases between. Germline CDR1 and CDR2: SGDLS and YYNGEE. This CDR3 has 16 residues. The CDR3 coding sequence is TGTGCCAGCAGCGTAGGCTCAGGGGCGATCACAGATACGCAGTATTTT. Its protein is CASSVGSGAITDTQYF.

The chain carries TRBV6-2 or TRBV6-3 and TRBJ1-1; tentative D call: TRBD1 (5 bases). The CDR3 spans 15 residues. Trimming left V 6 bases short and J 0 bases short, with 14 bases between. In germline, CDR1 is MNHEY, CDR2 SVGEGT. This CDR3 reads CASSPLAGMNTEAFF. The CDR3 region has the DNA TGTGCCAGCAGCCCCTTAGCAGGGATGAACACTGAAGCTTTCTTT.

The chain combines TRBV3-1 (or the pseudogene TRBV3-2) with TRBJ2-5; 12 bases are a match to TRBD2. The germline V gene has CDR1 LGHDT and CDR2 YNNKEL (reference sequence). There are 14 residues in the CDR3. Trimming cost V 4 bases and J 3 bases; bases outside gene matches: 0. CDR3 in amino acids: CASSPSGGEETQYF. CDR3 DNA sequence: TGTGCCAGCAGCCCTAGCGGGGGGGAAGAGACCCAGTACTTC.